The rows below give T cell receptor beta chains drawn from one sample of a study of cytomegalovirus exposure and HLA in healthy donors. Profiling relied on immunoSEQ multiplex PCR, and the TCRdb table lists in-frame clones only, not all of them. The repertoire holds around 150,000 clones, with approximately 60% as singletons. Sequencing was performed on PBMCs. The source is a woman aged 40-49 years in good health and CMV-seronegative. The CDR3 runs from the conserved cysteine through the conserved F or W. A D gene is named only where the DNA matches it firmly. Only some rows state a clone size, as once, few, many or a class for expanded clones.

>-|TRBJ1-6|-|TRBV19
TGTGCCAGTAGCCTCCAGGGGTCCTATAATTCACCCCTCCACTTT
CASSLQGSYNSPLHF
>-|TRBJ1-2|TRBD1|TRBV9
TGTGCCAGCAGGACAGGGAATCATGGCTACACCTTC
CASRTGNHGYTF
>-|TRBJ1-1|-|TRBV27
TGTGCCAGCAGTCCCCTCCCTTGGTTACATATTACTGAAGCTTTCTTT
CASSPLPWLHITEAFF
>-|TRBJ1-5|-|TRBV6-5
TGTGCCAGCAGTCCGACAGGCTATAGCAATCAGCCCCAGCATTTT
CASSPTGYSNQPQHF
>-|TRBJ1-2|TRBD1|TRBV4-3
TGCGCCAGCAGTGAGGGCAATACAGGGGTCTATGGCTACACCTTC
CASSEGNTGVYGYTF
>-|TRBJ1-1|TRBD1|TRBV4-1
TGCGCCAGCAGCCAAACCACAGGGGGCGCGCCCCTGAACACTGAAGCTTTCTTT
CASSQTTGGAPLNTEAFF
>-|TRBJ1-6|-|TRBV19
TGTGCCAGTAGTATAGGGACAGCTAATTCACCCCTCCACTTT
CASSIGTANSPLHF
>few|TRBJ2-7|TRBD2|TRBV13
TGTGCCAGCAGCTTAGAAGGCGGACTAGCGGATAACGAGCAGTACTTC
CASSLEGGLADNEQYF
>-|TRBJ1-4|TRBD1|TRBV15
TGTGCCACCAGCAGACAATATCCGGGACAGGTTAATGAAAAACTGTTTTTT
CATSRQYPGQVNEKLFF
>few|TRBJ2-7|-|TRBV7-9
TGTGCCAGCAGCCCTTTAGTCGAGCAGTACTTC
CASSPLVEQYF
>-|TRBJ2-1|TRBD1|TRBV5-1
TGCGCCAGCAGCTTACAGGGGGGATCCTACAATGAGCAGTTCTTC
CASSLQGGSYNEQFF
>-|TRBJ1-1|TRBD1|TRBV6-5
TGTGCCAGCAGCTACGGACAGGTGAACACTGAAGCTTTCTTT
CASSYGQVNTEAFF
>-|TRBJ2-3|-|TRBV7-9
TGTGCCAGCAGCTTTGAGGGTTCGGGGTCAGATACGCAGTATTTT
CASSFEGSGSDTQYF
>-|TRBJ1-1|-|TRBV11-2
TGTGCCAGCAGCTTAGACAGGAACACTGAAGCTTTCTTT
CASSLDRNTEAFF
>once|TRBJ1-1|-|TRBV7-2
TGTGCCAGCAGCCCCCAGACAGGGAACACTGAAGCTTTCTTT
CASSPQTGNTEAFF
>-|TRBJ1-1|-|TRBV9
TGTGCCAGCAGCGAGACAGGGAACACTGAAGCTTTCTTT
CASSETGNTEAFF
>-|TRBJ1-6|TRBD1|TRBV4-1
TGCGCCAGCAGCCAAGAAGGCGGACAGGGAGGATTTGGCAGATCACCCCTCCACTTT
CASSQEGGQGGFGRSPLHF
>-|TRBJ1-2|-|TRBV19
TGTGCCAGTAGTCCCGGACTTCCCTATCCTGGCTACACCTTC
CASSPGLPYPGYTF
>-|TRBJ1-5|-|TRBV2
TGTGCCAGCGAAAGGGAGGGAGGGGTGGGCAATCAGCCCCAGCATTTT
CASEREGGVGNQPQHF
>-|TRBJ2-2|-|TRBV27
TGTGCCAGCAGTTTTCAGGGGCTTATCACCGGGGAGCTGTTTTTT
CASSFQGLITGELFF
>-|TRBJ2-6|-|TRBV9
TGTGCCAGCAGCCCCGCGGGTATTCGGGCCAACGTCCTGACTTTC
CASSPAGIRANVLTF
>-|TRBJ2-5|TRBD2|TRBV2
TGTGCCAGCAGGTACACACTAGCGGGGGCTCCGTACCAAGAGACCCAGTACTTC
CASRYTLAGAPYQETQYF
>-|TRBJ1-4|-|TRBV19
TGTGCCAGTAGTATTCCAGGGGCTGGGGAAAAACTGTTTTTT
CASSIPGAGEKLFF
>-|TRBJ1-1|-|TRBV10-3
TGTGCCACCTCCGAGCCGGGAGTCCAGAACACTGAAGCTTTCTTT
CATSEPGVQNTEAFF
>-|TRBJ2-1|-|TRBV7-9
TGTGCCAGCAGCTTTCCAGGGGCCAATGAGCAGTTCTTC
CASSFPGANEQFF
>few|TRBJ1-1|-|TRBV29-1
TGCAGCGTTGTGGACAGACGGGCGAACACTGAAGCTTTCTTT
CSVVDRRANTEAFF
>few|TRBJ2-7|TRBD1|TRBV19
TGTGCCAGTAGTATCGGGACAGGGAGTTCCTACGAGCAGTACTTC
CASSIGTGSSYEQYF
>few|TRBJ2-7|TRBD1|TRBV5-1
TGCGCCAGCAGCTCCGACAGGGGTGCCTACGAGCAGTACTTC
CASSSDRGAYEQYF
>few|TRBJ1-2|-|TRBV5-6
TGTGCCAGCAGCTTGATCGCGCCATCGGGGTACACCTTC
CASSLIAPSGYTF